Reported below is one T cell receptor beta chain. Antigen specificity is unknown. This CDR3 has 14 residues. V dropped 3 bases and J dropped 2 bases, with 9 bases sitting between them. CDR1 is MNHEY and CDR2 is SMNVEV in the germline V gene (reference sequence). One heparinised blood draw averaging around 100 mL was given by each donor. It was via CD45RO/CCR7/CD25/CD127/CD95/CD27 that CD4+ naive, central memory, regulatory and stem cell-like memory cells were sorted. This entry comes from a study of beta chain features in type 1 diabetes. cDNA synthesis used the whole RNA isolate, giving expressed TCRB sequences. Clones were sequenced by immunoSEQ multiplex PCR, and TCRdb holds only the in-frame ones, with some missing. The data hold about 160,000 clones, with 9% observed a single time. Whole-study findings and limits: When Type 1 diabetes patients were examined, their TCRB CDR3s proved moderately but significantly shorter in all four CD4+ subsets. For cells with high TCR expression, cDNA sequencing could yield over-representation.

The chain links TRBV27 to TRBJ2-3; D gene unclear. Input material: central memory CD4+ T cells from blood. The sequence derives from a woman between 25 and 40 years old with type 1 diabetes. This CDR3 is CASSFVQATDTQYF. CDR3 nucleotide sequence: TGTGCCAGCAGTTTCGTGCAAGCCACAGATACGCAGTATTTT.